This TCR beta chain was obtained from a study of blood T cell repertoires in COVID-19. Study-wide context: There were acute and convalescent COVID-19 samples, and they came from the United States, Italy and Spain. T cells, B-cell-depleted T cells, or PBMCs supplied cDNA or gDNA.

Germline CDR1 SGHRS, CDR2 YFSETQ. This CDR3 contains 16 residues. V was pared by 1 base and J by 4 bases, with 14 bases between. Authors' data handling: Estimation of nucleated cell counts relied on the amplification of reference gene primers. The assay was immunoSEQ multiplex PCR, and TCRdb's table has in-frame clones only and misses some. That table supplies the V and J calls and clone size; D and trimming were determined from the DNA. The sample yields 120,000 or so clones, roughly four fifths seen once. The sequence came from a woman aged 60-75 years with acute or convalescent COVID-19. The sample taken for sequencing was peripheral blood. The chain employs TRBV5-1 and TRBJ2-2; D possibly corresponds to TRBD1 (6 bases). The CDR3 nucleotides are TGCGCCAGCAGCTTGAGTCAGGGGCGCGTCACCGGGGAGCTGTTTTTT. Amino acids: CASSLSQGRVTGELFF.